One and the same sample provided the 14 T cell receptor beta chains below, sequenced in a study of sequential checkpoint blockade in melanoma. Using immunoSEQ multiplex PCR, the repertoire was profiled, and TCRdb retains in-frame clones only, with some absent. The sample lists approximately 9,300 clones, about 80% seen once, with approximately 15% in the top ten. Treatment: randomized to nivolumab then ipilimumab (arm A) or the reverse (arm B). This specimen was CD8+ T cells sorted from blood (inferred from file names), taken from a patient given nivolumab and ipilimumab in sequence. The source of these receptors is a human donor with melanoma.

The rearrangement uses TRBV5-4 and TRBJ1-1, with a possible D match to TRBD1 (5 bases). V was cut by 0 bases and J by 4 bases, with 16 bases left in between. In germline, CDR1 is SGHNT, CDR2 YYREEE (reference sequence). The CDR3 sequence is 16 residues long. The CDR3 protein is CASSLGGAGGGTEAFF. The CDR3 nucleotides read TGTGCCAGCAGCTTGGGTGGGGCCGGCGGGGGCACTGAAGCTTTCTTT.

The rearrangement links TRBV7-8 to TRBJ1-5, with 7 bases identical to TRBD1. V lost 4 bases and J lost 3; bases outside the gene matches: 6. Germline lookup yields CDR1 SGHVS and CDR2 FQNEAQ. The CDR3 loop spans 15 amino acids. The CDR3 DNA follows: TGTGCCAGCAGCTCACTGGGACAGCTCAATCAGCCCCAGCATTTT. This translates into CASSSLGQLNQPQHF. Complete variable domain (other parts from reference TRBV7-8 and TRBJ1-5): GAGVSQSPRYKVAKRGQDVALRCDPISGHVSLFWYQQALGQGPEFLTYFQNEAQLDKSGLPSDRFFAERPEGSVSTLKIQRTQQEDSAVYLCASSSLGQLNQPQHFGDGTRLSIL.

This chain links TRBV7-9 with TRBJ2-5; TRBD2 matches at 14 bases. CDR3 size: 17 residues. V was clipped by 5 bases and J by 6 bases; unmatched bases: 11. The germline gives CDR1 SEHNR, CDR2 FQNEAQ (reference sequence). CDR3 sequence (DNA): TGTGCCAGCAGCGCGAGCCAGACTAGCGGGGGGGCAAAGACCCAGTACTTC. Its protein is CASSASQTSGGAKTQYF.

The V and J genes are TRBV28 and TRBJ2-1, with 8 nucleotides matching TRBD2. Trimming took 6 bases from V and 8 from J; bases not matched to a gene: 6. The CDR3 is made up of 13 amino acids. CDR1 is MDHEN and CDR2 is SYDVKM in the germline V gene. This CDR3 reads CASRGLVGYEQFF. CDR3 nucleotide sequence: TGTGCCAGCAGGGGACTAGTCGGGTATGAGCAGTTCTTC. Drawing the rest from reference TRBV28 and TRBJ2-1, the complete variable domain is DVKVTQSSRYLVKRTGEKVFLECVQDMDHENMFWYRQDPGLGLRLIYFSYDVKMKEKGDIPEGYSVSREKKERFSLILESASTNQTSMYLCASRGLVGYEQFFGPGTRLTVL.

The chain is built from TRBV7-8 and TRBJ1-1; TRBD1 agrees at 7 bases. Germline CDR1 and CDR2: SGHVS and FQNEAQ. V shed 5 bases, J shed 0 bases, and the junction held 6 bases outside the gene matches. This CDR3 has 15 amino acids. For the CDR3, the DNA is TGTGCCAGCAGCCCATGGGGACAGCTGAACACTGAAGCTTTCTTT. This codes for CASSPWGQLNTEAFF.

V is TRBV5-1 and J is TRBJ2-7, with D possibly being TRBD2 (5 bases). Germline V gives CDR1 SGHRS, CDR2 YFSETQ. The V and J ends lost 4 bases and 2 bases respectively, with 19 bases between them. The CDR3 sequence is 16 residues long. The CDR3, as DNA: TGCGCCAGCAGCCTTACCATAGCGCCAGCCCCCTACGAGCAGTACGTC. This codes for CASSLTIAPAPYEQYV.

This chain links TRBV6-1 with TRBJ1-2, with D uncertain. The CDR3 has 15 amino acids. Germline V lookup: CDR1 MNHNS, CDR2 SASEGT. Between the trimmed V and J ends, which lost 1 base and 3 bases, there was a span of 12 bases. The CDR3 loop reads CASSEEEVPYYGYTF. In nucleotides, the CDR3 is TGTGCCAGCAGTGAAGAGGAGGTCCCCTACTATGGCTACACCTTC.

The chain has TRBV4-1 and TRBJ2-7, with D hard to call. This CDR3 spans 15 amino acids. Germline V gives CDR1 MGHRA, CDR2 YSYEKL. V dropped 0 bases and J dropped 1 base, with 10 bases sitting between them. CDR3 region: CASSQDPASSYEQYV. The CDR3 DNA sequence: TGCGCCAGCAGCCAAGATCCTGCTAGTTCCTACGAGCAGTACGTC.

The chain has TRBV6-4 and TRBJ1-2, with D unclear. The CDR3 consists of 13 residues. The V end lost 5 bases, the J end lost 7 bases, and 14 bases lay between the germline ends. Per germline, CDR1 MRHNA and CDR2 SNTAGT. CDR3 coding DNA: TGTGCCAGCAGTTCCCCGGGAGATGGTGGCTACACCTTC. Protein sequence: CASSSPGDGGYTF.

The chain carries TRBV5-4 and TRBJ2-7; TRBD1 matches 8 bases. The CDR3 is 15 amino acids. CDR1 and CDR2 from the germline V gene are SGHNT and YYREEE (reference sequence). Losses at the gene ends were 1 base for V and 4 bases for J; bases not matched to a gene: 7. In DNA form, the CDR3 reads TGTGCCAGCAGCTTGTTACAGGGGGGTTCGTACGAGCAGTACGTC. Its protein is CASSLLQGGSYEQYV.

This chain uses TRBV27 with TRBJ2-1, with 8 bases matching TRBD2. The CDR3 spans 15 residues. Trimming at V came to 4 bases and at J to 3 bases, leaving 5 bases not matched to a gene. Germline lookup yields CDR1 MNHEY and CDR2 SMNVEV (reference sequence). CDR3 in DNA: TGTGCCAGCAGTTGGGCCGGGACTAGCTACAATGAGCAGTTCTTC. Amino acid sequence: CASSWAGTSYNEQFF.

This clone was seen a few times. Other DNA sequences in this specimen translate into the identical CDR3. V gene TRBV4-1 combines with J gene TRBJ1-6; D is ambiguous. This CDR3 comprises 14 residues. The V and J ends lost 3 bases and 8 bases respectively, with 11 bases between them. Germline V gene lookup returns CDR1 MGHRA and CDR2 YSYEKL. The CDR3 sequence: CASSQEGGYSPLHF. The CDR3 nucleotides are TGCGCCAGCAGCCAGGAGGGCGGGTATTCACCCCTCCACTTT.

In its sample, this clone was seen once. The chain links TRBV9 to TRBJ1-5; TRBD1 is a possible D gene (5 bases). The CDR3 has 14 amino acids. Germline V gene data show CDR1 as SGDLS and CDR2 as YYNGEE. V gave up 0 bases and J gave up 4 bases, with 8 bases separating them. CDR3 residues: CASSVGGHNQPQHF. Written as DNA, the CDR3 is TGTGCCAGCAGCGTAGGGGGCCATAATCAGCCCCAGCATTTT.

The rearrangement uses TRBV6-6 and TRBJ2-1; TRBD1 is a possible D gene (5 bases). This CDR3 is built from 15 residues. Germline V CDR1 and CDR2: MNHNY, SVGAGI (reference sequence). V lost 5 bases, J lost 0 bases, and 11 bases lay in between. DNA of the CDR3: TGTGCCAGCAGTGCCACAGGTAGCTCCTACAATGAGCAGTTCTTC. It specifies CASSATGSSYNEQFF.